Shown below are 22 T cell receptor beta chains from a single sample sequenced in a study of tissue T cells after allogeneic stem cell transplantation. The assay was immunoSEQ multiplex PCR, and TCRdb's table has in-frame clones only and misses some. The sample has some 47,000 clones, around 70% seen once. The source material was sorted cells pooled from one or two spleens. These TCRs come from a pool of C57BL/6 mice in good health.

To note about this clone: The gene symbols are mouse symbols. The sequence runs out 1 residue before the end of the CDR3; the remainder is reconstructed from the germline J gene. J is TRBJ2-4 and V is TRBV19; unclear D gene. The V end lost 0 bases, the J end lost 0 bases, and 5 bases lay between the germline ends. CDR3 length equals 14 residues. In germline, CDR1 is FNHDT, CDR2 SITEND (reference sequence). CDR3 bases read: TGTGCCAGCAGTATAGACAGTAGTCAAAACACCTTGTAC. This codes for CASSIDSSQNTLY. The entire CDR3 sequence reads CASSIDSSQNTLYF.

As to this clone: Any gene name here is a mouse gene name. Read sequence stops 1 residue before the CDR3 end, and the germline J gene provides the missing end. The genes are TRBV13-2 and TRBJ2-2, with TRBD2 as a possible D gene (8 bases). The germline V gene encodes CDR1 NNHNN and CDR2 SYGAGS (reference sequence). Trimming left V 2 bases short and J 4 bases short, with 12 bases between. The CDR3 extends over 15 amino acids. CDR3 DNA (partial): TGTGCCAGCGGTGAGCAGGGGGGGCCCACCGGGCAGCTCTAC. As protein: CASGEQGGPTGQLY. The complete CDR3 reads CASGEQGGPTGQLYF.

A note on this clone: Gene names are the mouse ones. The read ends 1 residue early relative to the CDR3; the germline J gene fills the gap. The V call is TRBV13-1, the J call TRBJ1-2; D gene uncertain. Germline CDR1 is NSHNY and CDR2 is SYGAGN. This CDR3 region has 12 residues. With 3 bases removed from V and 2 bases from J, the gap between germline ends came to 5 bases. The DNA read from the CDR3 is TGTGCCAGCAGTGGACGGAACTCCGACTACACC. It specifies CASSGRNSDYT. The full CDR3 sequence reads CASSGRNSDYTF.

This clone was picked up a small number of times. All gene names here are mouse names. This CDR3 reads CASSLNGQAPLF. CDR3 DNA, as far as it was read: TGTGCAAGCAGCTTAAACGGCCAGGCTCCGCTT. The chain is built from TRBV16 and TRBJ1-5; no clear D gene. The CDR3 is cut off 1 residue early in the read; its end comes from the germline J gene. The CDR3 covers 12 residues. V lost 2 bases and J lost 6, with 5 bases in between. Germline CDR1 SGHSA, CDR2 FRNQAP.

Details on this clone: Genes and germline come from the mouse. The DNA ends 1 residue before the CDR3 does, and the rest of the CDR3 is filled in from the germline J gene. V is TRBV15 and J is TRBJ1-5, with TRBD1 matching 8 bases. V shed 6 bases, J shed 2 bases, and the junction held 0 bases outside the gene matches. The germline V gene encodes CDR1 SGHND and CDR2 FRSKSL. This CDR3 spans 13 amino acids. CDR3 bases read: TGTGCCAGCAGGACAGGGGACAACCAGGCTCCGCTT. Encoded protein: CASRTGDNQAPL. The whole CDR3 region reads CASRTGDNQAPLF.

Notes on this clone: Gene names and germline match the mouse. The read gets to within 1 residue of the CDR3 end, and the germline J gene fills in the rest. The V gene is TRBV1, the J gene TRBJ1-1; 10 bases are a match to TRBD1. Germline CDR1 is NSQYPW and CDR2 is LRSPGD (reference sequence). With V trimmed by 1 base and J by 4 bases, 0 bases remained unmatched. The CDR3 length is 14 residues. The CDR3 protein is CTCSAGQGATEVFF. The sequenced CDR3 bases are TGCACCTGCAGTGCAGGACAGGGGGCCACAGAAGTCTTC.

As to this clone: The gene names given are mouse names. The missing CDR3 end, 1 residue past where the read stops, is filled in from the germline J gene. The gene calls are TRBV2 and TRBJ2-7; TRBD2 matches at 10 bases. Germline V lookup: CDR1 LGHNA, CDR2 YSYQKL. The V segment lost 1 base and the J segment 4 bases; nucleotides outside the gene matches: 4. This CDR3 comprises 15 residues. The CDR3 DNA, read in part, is TGTGCCAGCAGCCAAGCCGGGACTGGGGCGTATGAACAGTAC. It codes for CASSQAGTGAYEQY. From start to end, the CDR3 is CASSQAGTGAYEQYF.

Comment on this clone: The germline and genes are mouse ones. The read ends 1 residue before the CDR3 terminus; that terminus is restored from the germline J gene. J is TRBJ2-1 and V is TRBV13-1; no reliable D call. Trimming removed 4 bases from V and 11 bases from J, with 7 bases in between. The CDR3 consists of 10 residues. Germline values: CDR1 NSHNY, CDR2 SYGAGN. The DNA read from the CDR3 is TGTGCCAGCAGTTCGGGAAAGCAGTTC. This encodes CASSSGKQF. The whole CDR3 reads CASSSGKQFF.

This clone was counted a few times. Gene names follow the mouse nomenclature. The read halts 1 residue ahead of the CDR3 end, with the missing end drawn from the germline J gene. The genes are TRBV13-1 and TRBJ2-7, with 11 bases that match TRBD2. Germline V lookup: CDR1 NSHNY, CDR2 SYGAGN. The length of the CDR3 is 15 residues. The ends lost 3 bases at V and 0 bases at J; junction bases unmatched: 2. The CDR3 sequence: CASSGDWGSSYEQYF. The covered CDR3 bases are TGTGCCAGCAGTGGGGACTGGGGGAGCTCCTATGAACAGTAC.

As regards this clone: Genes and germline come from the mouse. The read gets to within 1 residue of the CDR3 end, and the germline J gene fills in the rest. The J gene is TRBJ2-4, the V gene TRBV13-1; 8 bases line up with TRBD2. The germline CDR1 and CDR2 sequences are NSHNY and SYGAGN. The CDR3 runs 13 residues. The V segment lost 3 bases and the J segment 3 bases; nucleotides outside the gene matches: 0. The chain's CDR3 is CASSGLGQNTLYF. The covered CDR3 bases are TGTGCCAGCAGTGGACTGGGGCAAAACACCTTGTAC.

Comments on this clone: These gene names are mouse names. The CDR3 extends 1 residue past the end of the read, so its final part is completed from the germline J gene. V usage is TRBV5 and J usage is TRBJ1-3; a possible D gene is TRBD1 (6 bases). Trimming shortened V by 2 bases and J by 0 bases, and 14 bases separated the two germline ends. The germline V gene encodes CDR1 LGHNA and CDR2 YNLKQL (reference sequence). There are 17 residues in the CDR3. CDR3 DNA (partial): TGTGCCAGCAGCCAAACCCCGGGACAAAATTCTGGAAATACGCTCTAT. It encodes CASSQTPGQNSGNTLY. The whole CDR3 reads CASSQTPGQNSGNTLYF.

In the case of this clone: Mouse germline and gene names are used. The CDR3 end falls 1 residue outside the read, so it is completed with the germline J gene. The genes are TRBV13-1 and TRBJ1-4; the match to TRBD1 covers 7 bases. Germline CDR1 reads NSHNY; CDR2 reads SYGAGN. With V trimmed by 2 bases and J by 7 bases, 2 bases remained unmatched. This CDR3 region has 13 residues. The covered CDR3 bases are TGTGCCAGCAGTGAAGACAGGGCCGAAAGATTATTT. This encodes CASSEDRAERLF. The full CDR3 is CASSEDRAERLFF.

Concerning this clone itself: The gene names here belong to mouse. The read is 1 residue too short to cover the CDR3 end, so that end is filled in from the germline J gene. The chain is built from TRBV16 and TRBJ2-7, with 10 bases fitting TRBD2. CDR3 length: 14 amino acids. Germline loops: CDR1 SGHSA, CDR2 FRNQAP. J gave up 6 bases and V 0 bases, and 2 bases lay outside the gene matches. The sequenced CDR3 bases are TGTGCAAGCAGCTTAGAGGGACTGGGGATTGAACAGTAC. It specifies CASSLEGLGIEQY. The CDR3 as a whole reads CASSLEGLGIEQYF.

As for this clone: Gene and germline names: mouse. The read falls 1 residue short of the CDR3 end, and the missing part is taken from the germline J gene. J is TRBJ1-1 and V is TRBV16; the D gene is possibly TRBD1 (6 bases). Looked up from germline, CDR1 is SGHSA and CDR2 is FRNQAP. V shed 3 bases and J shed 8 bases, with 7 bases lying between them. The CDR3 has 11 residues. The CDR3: CASSFGGEVFF. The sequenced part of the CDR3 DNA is TGTGCAAGCAGCTTTGGGGGCGAAGTCTTC. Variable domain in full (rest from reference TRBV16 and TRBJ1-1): NAGVIQTPRHKVTGKGQEATLWCEPISGHSAVFWYRQTIVQGLEFLTYFRNQAPIDDSGMPKERFSAQMPNQSHSTLKIQSTQPQDSAVYLCASSFGGEVFFGKGTRLTVV.

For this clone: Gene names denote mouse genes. Incomplete CDR3 DNA: TGTGCCAGCAGTGAAAGAGGGACTGGGGGAAACTATGCTGAGCAGTTC. This encodes CASSERGTGGNYAEQF. The whole CDR3 sequence reads CASSERGTGGNYAEQFF. The V call is TRBV13-1, the J call TRBJ2-1, with 11 bases lining up with TRBD2. Sequencing ends 1 residue short of the CDR3 end; the germline J gene provides the rest. V was clipped by 2 bases and J by 1 base; unmatched bases: 5. The length of the CDR3 is 17 residues. Germline CDR1 reads NSHNY; CDR2 reads SYGAGN.

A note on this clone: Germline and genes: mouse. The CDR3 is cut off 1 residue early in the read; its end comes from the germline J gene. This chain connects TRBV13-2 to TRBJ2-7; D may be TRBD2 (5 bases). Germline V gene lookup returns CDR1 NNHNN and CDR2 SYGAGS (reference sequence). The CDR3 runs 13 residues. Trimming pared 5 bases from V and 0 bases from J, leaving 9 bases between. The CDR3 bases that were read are TGTGCCAGCGGGCCTGGGAGCTCCTATGAACAGTAC. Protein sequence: CASGPGSSYEQY. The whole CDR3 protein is CASGPGSSYEQYF.

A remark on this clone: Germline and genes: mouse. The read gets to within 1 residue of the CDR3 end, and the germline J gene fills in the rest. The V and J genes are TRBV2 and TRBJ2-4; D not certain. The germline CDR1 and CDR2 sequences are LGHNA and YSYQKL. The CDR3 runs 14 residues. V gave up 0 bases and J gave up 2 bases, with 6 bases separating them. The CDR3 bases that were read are TGTGCCAGCAGCCAAGATTTCAATCAAAACACCTTGTAC. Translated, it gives CASSQDFNQNTLY. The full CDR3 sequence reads CASSQDFNQNTLYF.

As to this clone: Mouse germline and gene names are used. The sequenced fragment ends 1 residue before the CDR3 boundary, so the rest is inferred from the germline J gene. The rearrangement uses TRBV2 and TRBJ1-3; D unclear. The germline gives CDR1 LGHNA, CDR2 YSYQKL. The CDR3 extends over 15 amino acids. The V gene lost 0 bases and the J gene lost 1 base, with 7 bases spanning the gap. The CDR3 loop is CASSQDHQSGNTLYF. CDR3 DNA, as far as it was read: TGTGCCAGCAGCCAAGATCATCAGTCTGGAAATACGCTCTAT.

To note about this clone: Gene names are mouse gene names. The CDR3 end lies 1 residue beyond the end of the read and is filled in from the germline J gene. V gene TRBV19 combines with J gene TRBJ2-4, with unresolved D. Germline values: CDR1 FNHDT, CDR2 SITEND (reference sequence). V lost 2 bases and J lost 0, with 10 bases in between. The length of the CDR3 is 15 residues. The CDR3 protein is CASSILDTSQNTLYF. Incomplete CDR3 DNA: TGTGCCAGCAGTATCCTGGATACTAGTCAAAACACCTTGTAC.

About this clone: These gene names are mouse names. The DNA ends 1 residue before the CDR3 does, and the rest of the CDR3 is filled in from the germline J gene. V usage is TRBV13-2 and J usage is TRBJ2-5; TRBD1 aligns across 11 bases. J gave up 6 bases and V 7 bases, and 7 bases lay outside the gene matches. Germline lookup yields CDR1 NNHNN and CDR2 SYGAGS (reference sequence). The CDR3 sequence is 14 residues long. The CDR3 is CASSVGTGGDTQYF. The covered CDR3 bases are TGTGCCAGCAGTGTCGGGACAGGGGGGGACACCCAGTAC.

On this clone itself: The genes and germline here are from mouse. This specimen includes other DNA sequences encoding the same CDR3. The sequenced CDR3 bases are TGTGCCAGCAGCCAAACAGCAAACTCCGACTACACC. This encodes CASSQTANSDYT. The entire CDR3 is CASSQTANSDYTF. The rearrangement joins TRBV5 to TRBJ1-2; no clear D. The CDR3 end falls 1 residue outside the read, so it is completed with the germline J gene. V was clipped by 2 bases and J by 0 bases, with 4 bases between them. The CDR3 loop spans 13 amino acids. Germline CDR1 and CDR2: LGHNA and YNLKQL (reference sequence).

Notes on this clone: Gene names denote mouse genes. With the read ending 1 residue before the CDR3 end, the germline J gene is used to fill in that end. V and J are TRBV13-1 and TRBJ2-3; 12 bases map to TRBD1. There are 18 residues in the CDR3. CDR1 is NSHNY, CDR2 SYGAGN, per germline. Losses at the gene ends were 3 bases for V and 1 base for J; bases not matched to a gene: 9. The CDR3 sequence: CASSGLPGQGAGAETLYF. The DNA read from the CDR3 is TGTGCCAGCAGTGGCCTACCGGGACAGGGGGCTGGTGCAGAAACGCTGTAT.